This T cell receptor (beta chain) was documented in a study of blood T cell repertoires in COVID-19. Study as a whole: Acute and convalescent COVID-19 samples came from the United States, Italy and Spain. T cells, B-cell-depleted T cells, or PBMCs provided the cDNA or gDNA that served as material.

This clone turned up a few times. How the authors handled the data: Nucleated cell number was recorded as an estimate derived from reference gene primer amplification. This table comes from immunoSEQ multiplex PCR, and its TCRdb copy is limited to in-frame clones, with some not included. For V, J and clone size, that table is used; D and trimming come from the DNA. The sample carries about 90,000 clones, 75% to 95% recorded once. CDR1 is SQVTM, CDR2 ANQGSEA, per germline. Deletions cut 6 bases from V and 8 bases from J, with 23 bases between. The CDR3 length is 15 residues. Sequencing was carried out using peripheral blood. This chain uses TRBV29-1 with TRBJ2-1; tentatively, D is TRBD1 (6 bases). This TCR came from a human donor with active COVID-19. The donor label of this sample is uncertain. The CDR3 DNA sequence: TGCAGCGTCCACCCCCACCAGGGGTATTACGATGAGCAGTTCTTC. Translating gives CSVHPHQGYYDEQFF.